The rows below give T cell receptor beta chains drawn from one sample of a study of shared clonotypes between healthy human individuals. Profiling relied on immunoSEQ multiplex PCR, and the TCRdb table lists in-frame clones only, not all of them. The sample yields around 1.1 million clones, about 80% seen once. The sample was memory CD4+ T cells from PBMCs. The origin of the receptors is a man aged 18 to 29 in good health. Some clones in this sample may be carry-over from other donors' samples. Each CDR3 is given with its conserved first and last residue. D genes are given only for firm matches. The size entry is marked missing in some rows and otherwise reads once, few, many or a size class.

v_gene,abundance,j_gene,d_gene,CDR3nt,CDR3aa
TRBV6-1,-,TRBJ2-7,-,TGTGCCAGCAGTACCCAGACGGGTTCCTACGAGCAGTACTTC,CASSTQTGSYEQYF
TRBV2,-,TRBJ1-1,-,TGTGCCAGCAGGTTGAACACTGAAGCTTTCTTT,CASRLNTEAFF
TRBV7-2,-,TRBJ2-5,-,TGTGCCAGCAGCTTAGTAGGGAAAGGGAGAGAGACCCAGTACTTC,CASSLVGKGRETQYF
TRBV27,-,TRBJ2-7,-,TGTGCCAGCAGTTTACGGACAACGACCTACGAGCAGTACTTC,CASSLRTTTYEQYF
TRBV6-5,-,TRBJ1-1,-,TGTGCCAGCTCAAGGGCCCGGCGGGGCACTGAAGCTTTCTTT,CASSRARRGTEAFF
TRBV2,-,TRBJ1-1,-,TGTGCCAGCACCCGGTTATTATCGAACACTGAAGCTTTCTTT,CASTRLLSNTEAFF
TRBV7-2,-,TRBJ2-2,-,TGTGCCAGCACCCCATTTCGGGGGGAGCTGTTTTTT,CASTPFRGELFF
TRBV27,-,TRBJ2-7,-,TGTGCCAGCAGTTTAAAGGCAGGGAGCTCCTACGAGCAGTACTTC,CASSLKAGSSYEQYF
TRBV5-8,-,TRBJ1-2,TRBD1,TGTGCCAGCAGCTTGTTAAGGGGGCCTTACTCTGGCTACACCTTC,CASSLLRGPYSGYTF
TRBV9,-,TRBJ1-1,-,TGTGCCAGCAGCGCAGTGCATGGGACTGAAGCTTTCTTT,CASSAVHGTEAFF
TRBV6-1,-,TRBJ2-5,TRBD2,TGTGCCAGCAGATTCCTAGCGGGAGAGGGGGAGACCCAGTACTTC,CASRFLAGEGETQYF
TRBV28,few,TRBJ1-2,-,TGTGCCAGCAGTAGGGAGGGTGGTGTTTATGCCTACACCTTC,CASSREGGVYAYTF
TRBV7-2,-,TRBJ2-7,-,TGTGCCAGCAGCAGCCGGGACGCGCTCGAGCAGTACTTC,CASSSRDALEQYF
TRBV28,-,TRBJ1-3,-,TGTGCCAGCAGTATACAGACTGTCTCTGGAAACACCATATATTTT,CASSIQTVSGNTIYF
TRBV7-8,-,TRBJ2-7,-,TGTGCCAGCAGCTCCCACCGGGACTCCTACGAGCAGTACTTC,CASSSHRDSYEQYF
TRBV6-6,-,TRBJ2-2,TRBD2,TGTGCCAGCAGTTACGGACTAGCGGGGAACACCGGGGAGCTGTTTTTT,CASSYGLAGNTGELFF
TRBV18,-,TRBJ1-1,-,TGTGCCAGCTCACGTTCCGGGACGGCCACTGAAGCTTTCTTT,CASSRSGTATEAFF
TRBV5-1,-,TRBJ2-2,-,TGCGCCAGCAAATATGGCGAGGCCGGGGAGCTGTTTTTT,CASKYGEAGELFF
TRBV28,-,TRBJ2-5,-,TGTGCCAGCAGTCCACGGGGGCAGCTGATAGAGACCCAGTACTTC,CASSPRGQLIETQYF
TRBV2,-,TRBJ2-1,-,TGTGCCAGCAGTGAATGGGGGAGTGAGCAGTTCTTC,CASSEWGSEQFF
TRBV4-2,many,TRBJ2-1,TRBD2,TGTGCCAGCAGCCAAGATACGGGCGGGAGCTCCTACAATGAGCAGTTCTTC,CASSQDTGGSSYNEQFF
TRBV30,-,TRBJ1-1,TRBD1,TGTGCCTGGAGTCCCCGACCGGGACAGGGGTACACTGAAGCTTTCTTT,CAWSPRPGQGYTEAFF
TRBV6-1,-,TRBJ2-1,TRBD1,TGTGCCAGCAGTGACCACAGGGGTTGGGATGGGAATGAGCAGTTCTTC,CASSDHRGWDGNEQFF
TRBV13,-,TRBJ1-1,-,TGTGCCAGCAGCTTCCGGGGGCGCTTGGTCACTGAAGCTTTCTTT,CASSFRGRLVTEAFF
TRBV7-6,-,TRBJ2-7,-,TGTGCCAGCAGCTTACGGGAGTGGGCCTACGAGCAGTACTTC,CASSLREWAYEQYF
TRBV6-1,few,TRBJ1-2,TRBD1,TGTGCCAGCAGTGTGAGACAGGGAGGTAGCTATGGCTACACCTTC,CASSVRQGGSYGYTF
TRBV28,few,TRBJ2-7,TRBD2,TGTGCCAGCATTACGACTAGCGCCTCCTACGAGCAGTACTTC,CASITTSASYEQYF
TRBV5-4,-,TRBJ1-2,TRBD1,TGTGCCAGCAGCTTTAGACAGGGGGCGGTCGGCTACACCTTC,CASSFRQGAVGYTF